The T cell receptor beta chain under discussion was sequenced for a study of blood T cell repertoires in COVID-19. From germline, CDR1 is MDHEN and CDR2 SYDVKM. Trimming left V 6 bases short and J 6 bases short, with 15 bases between. This CDR3 contains 13 residues. As handled by the study authors: Using reference gene primer amplification, nucleated cell counts were estimated. The protocol was immunoSEQ multiplex PCR, while the TCRdb copy is restricted to in-frame clones and leaves out a portion. V and J calls and clone size are those listed in that table; D and trimming were worked out from the DNA. The sample includes 30,000 or so clones, roughly four fifths of them seen just once.

The source of this sequence is a man between 45 and 60 years old with acute or convalescent COVID-19. This chain joins TRBV28 and TRBJ2-7; a weak D match, TRBD2 (6 bases). The sample comprised peripheral blood. The CDR3 protein is CASSPGGGAEQYF. In nucleotides, the CDR3 is TGTGCCAGCAGCCCCGGGGGTGGGGCCGAGCAGTACTTC. The full variable domain, rest sourced from reference TRBV28 and TRBJ2-7, is DVKVTQSSRYLVKRTGEKVFLECVQDMDHENMFWYRQDPGLGLRLIYFSYDVKMKEKGDIPEGYSVSREKKERFSLILESASTNQTSMYLCASSPGGGAEQYFGPGTRLTVT.